The text below deals with one T cell receptor beta chain. This record comes from a study of blood T cell repertoires in COVID-19. Whole-study context: The analysed material was cDNA or gDNA that came from T cells, B-cell-depleted T cells, or PBMCs.

Generated by immunoSEQ multiplex PCR, the TCRdb table keeps only in-frame clones and is missing some. This table has 240,000 or so clones, roughly 83% appearing once. The receptor was isolated from a woman aged 80 or over with acute or convalescent COVID-19. Sequencing used peripheral blood.

The CDR3 protein is CATSRGVGAGLSPYNEQFF. The CDR3 DNA is TGTGCCACCAGCAGAGGAGTAGGGGCTGGTCTCTCTCCCTACAATGAGCAGTTCTTC. V is TRBV15 and J is TRBJ2-1, with a tentative D call TRBD1 (5 bases). The CDR3 consists of 19 residues. The V gene's germline CDR1 is LNHNV and CDR2 YYDKDF (reference sequence). The ends were cut back, 1 base at V and 2 bases at J, with 21 bases in the middle.